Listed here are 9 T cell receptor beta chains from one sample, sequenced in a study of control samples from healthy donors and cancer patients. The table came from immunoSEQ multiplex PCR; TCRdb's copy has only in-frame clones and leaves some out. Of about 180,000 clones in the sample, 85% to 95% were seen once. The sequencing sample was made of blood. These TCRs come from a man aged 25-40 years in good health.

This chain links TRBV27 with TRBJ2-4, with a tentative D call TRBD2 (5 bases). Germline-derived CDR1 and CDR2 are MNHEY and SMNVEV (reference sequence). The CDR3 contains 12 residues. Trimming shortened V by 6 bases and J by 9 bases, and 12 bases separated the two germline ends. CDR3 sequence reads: CASRRGLGIQYF. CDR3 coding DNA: TGTGCCAGCAGACGGGGATTGGGCATTCAGTACTTC.

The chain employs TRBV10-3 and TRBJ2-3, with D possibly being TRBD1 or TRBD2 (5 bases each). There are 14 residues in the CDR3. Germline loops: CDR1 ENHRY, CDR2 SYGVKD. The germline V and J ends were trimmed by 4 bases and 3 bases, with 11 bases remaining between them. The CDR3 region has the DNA TGTGCCATCAGTGTTCAGGGAGCAACAGATACGCAGTATTTT. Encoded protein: CAISVQGATDTQYF.

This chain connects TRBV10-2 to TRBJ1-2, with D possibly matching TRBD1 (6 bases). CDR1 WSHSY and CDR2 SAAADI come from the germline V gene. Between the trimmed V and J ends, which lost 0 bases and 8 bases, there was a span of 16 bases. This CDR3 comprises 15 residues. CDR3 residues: CASSESRQGRGGYTF. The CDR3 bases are TGCGCCAGCAGTGAGTCGAGGCAGGGGAGGGGAGGCTACACCTTC.

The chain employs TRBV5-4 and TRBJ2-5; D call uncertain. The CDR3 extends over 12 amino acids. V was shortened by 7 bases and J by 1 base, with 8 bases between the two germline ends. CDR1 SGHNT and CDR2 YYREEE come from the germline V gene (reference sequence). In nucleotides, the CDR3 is TGTGCCAGCGGCAAAATCCAAGAGACCCAGTACTTC. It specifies CASGKIQETQYF.

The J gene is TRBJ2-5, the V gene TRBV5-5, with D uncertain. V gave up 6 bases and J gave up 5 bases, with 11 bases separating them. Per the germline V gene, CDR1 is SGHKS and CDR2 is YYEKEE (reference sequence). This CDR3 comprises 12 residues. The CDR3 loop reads CASTPAGETQYF. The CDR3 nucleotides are TGTGCCAGCACCCCTGCCGGGGAGACCCAGTACTTC.

The DNA of the CDR3 is TGTGCCAGCAGTGAAGCGCCCCAGGATGGCTACACCTTC. This sequence encodes CASSEAPQDGYTF. J is TRBJ1-2 and V is TRBV2, with no clear D. The CDR3 loop spans 13 amino acids. The V gene's germline CDR1 is SNHLY and CDR2 FYNNEI. Trimming stripped 0 bases from V and 6 bases from J, with 8 bases between.

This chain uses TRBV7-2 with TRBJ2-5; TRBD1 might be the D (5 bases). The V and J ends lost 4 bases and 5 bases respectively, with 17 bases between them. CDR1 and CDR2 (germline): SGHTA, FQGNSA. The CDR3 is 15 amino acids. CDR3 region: CASSWGVRPGETQYF. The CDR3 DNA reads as TGTGCCAGCAGCTGGGGCGTTCGCCCCGGGGAGACCCAGTACTTC.

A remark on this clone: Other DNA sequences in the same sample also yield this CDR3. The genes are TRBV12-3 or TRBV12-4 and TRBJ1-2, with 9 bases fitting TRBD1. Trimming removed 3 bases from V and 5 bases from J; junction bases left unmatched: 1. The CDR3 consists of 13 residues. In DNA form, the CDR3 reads TGTGCCAGCAGTTTGGGACAGGGATATGGCTACACCTTC. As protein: CASSLGQGYGYTF.

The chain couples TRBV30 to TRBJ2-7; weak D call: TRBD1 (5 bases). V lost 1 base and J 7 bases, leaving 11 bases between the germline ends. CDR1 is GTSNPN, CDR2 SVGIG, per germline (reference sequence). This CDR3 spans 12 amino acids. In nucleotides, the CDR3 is TGTGCCTGGAGTGCTTTTCAGGGTGAGCAGTACTTC. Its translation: CAWSAFQGEQYF. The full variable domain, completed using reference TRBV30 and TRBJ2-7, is SQTIHQWPATLVQPVGSPLSLECTVEGTSNPNLYWYRQAAGRGLQLLFYSVGIGQISSEVPQNLSASRPQDRQFILSSKKLLLSDSGFYLCAWSAFQGEQYFGPGTRLTVT.